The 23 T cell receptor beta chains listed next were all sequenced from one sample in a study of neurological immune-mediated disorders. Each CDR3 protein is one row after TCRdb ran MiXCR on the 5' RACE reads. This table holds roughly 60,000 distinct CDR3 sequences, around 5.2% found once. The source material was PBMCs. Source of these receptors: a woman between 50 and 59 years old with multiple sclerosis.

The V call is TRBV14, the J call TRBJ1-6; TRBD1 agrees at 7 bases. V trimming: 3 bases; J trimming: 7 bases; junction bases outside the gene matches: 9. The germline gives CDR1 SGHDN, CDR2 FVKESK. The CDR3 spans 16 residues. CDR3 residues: CASSHHTGVGNSPLHF. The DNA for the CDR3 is TGTGCCAGCAGCCATCATACAGGGGTCGGAAATTCACCCCTCCACTTT.

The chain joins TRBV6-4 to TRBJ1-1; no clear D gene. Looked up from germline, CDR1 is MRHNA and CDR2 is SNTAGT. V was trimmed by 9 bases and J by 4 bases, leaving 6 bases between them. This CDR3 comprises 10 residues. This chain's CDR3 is CARGSTEAFF. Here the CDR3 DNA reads TGTGCCAGGGGGAGCACTGAAGCTTTCTTT.

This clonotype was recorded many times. CDR3 in DNA: TGTGCCAGCAGTTACTCCAAGCCGCGACTAGCGGGGGGACGAGATACGCAGTATTTT. It codes for CASSYSKPRLAGGRDTQYF. The rearrangement joins TRBV6-5 to TRBJ2-3; 13 bases map to TRBD2. The CDR3 totals 19 residues. Germline values: CDR1 MNHEY, CDR2 SVGAGI. V was clipped by 0 bases and J by 5 bases; unmatched bases: 11.

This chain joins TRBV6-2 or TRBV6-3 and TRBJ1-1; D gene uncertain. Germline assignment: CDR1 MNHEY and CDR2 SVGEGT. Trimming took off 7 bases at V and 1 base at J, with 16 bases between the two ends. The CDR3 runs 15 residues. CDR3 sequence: CASTTPLWGNTEAFF. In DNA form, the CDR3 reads TGTGCCAGCACCACACCCCTGTGGGGGAACACTGAAGCTTTCTTT.

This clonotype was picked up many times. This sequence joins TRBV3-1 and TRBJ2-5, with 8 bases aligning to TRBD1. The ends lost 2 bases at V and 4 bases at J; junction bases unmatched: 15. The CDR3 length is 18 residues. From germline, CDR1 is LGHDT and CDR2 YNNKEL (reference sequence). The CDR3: CASSQKAWTGNRRETQYF. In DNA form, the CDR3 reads TGTGCCAGCAGCCAAAAGGCCTGGACAGGGAATAGAAGAGAGACCCAGTACTTC.

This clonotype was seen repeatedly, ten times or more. The CDR3 bases are TGCGCCAGCAGCCCCGAGGGACCGTTTTACGAGCAGTACGTC. This gives the protein CASSPEGPFYEQYV. V gene TRBV5-1 combines with J gene TRBJ2-7, with D perhaps matching TRBD1 or TRBD2 (5 bases each). Germline CDR1 reads SGHRS; CDR2 reads YFSETQ. The V gene lost 4 bases and the J gene lost 4 bases, with 15 bases spanning the gap. The CDR3 length is 14 residues.

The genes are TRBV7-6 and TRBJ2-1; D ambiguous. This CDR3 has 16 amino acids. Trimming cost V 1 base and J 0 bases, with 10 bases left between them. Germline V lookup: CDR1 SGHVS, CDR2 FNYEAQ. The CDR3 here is CASSLVSPSSYNEQFF. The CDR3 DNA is TGTGCCAGCAGCTTAGTCAGTCCTAGCTCCTACAATGAGCAGTTCTTC.

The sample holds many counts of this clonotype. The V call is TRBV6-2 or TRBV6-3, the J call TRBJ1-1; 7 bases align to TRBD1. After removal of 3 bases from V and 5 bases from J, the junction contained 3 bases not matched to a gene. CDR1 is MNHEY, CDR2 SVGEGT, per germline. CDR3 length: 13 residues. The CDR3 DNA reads TGTGCCAGCAGTTATACGACAGGGACTGAAGCTTTCTTT. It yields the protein CASSYTTGTEAFF.

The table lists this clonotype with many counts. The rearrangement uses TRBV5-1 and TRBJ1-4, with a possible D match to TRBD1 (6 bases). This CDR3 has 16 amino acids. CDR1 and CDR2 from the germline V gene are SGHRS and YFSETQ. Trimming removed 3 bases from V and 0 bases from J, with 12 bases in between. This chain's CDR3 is CASSWTARATNEKLFF. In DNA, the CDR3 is TGCGCCAGCAGCTGGACAGCCCGTGCAACTAATGAAAAACTGTTTTTT.

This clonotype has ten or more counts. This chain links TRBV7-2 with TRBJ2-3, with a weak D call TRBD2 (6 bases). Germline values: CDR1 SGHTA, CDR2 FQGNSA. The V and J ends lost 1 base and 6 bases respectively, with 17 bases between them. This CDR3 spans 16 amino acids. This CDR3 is CASSLGFSGYSDTQYF. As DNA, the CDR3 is TGTGCCAGCAGCTTAGGCTTTAGCGGTTACTCCGATACGCAGTATTTT.

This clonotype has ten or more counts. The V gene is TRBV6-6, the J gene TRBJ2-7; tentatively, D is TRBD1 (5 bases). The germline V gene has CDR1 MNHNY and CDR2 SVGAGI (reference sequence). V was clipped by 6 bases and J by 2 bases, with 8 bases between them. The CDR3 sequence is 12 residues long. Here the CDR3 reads CASSDRPYEQYF. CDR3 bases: TGTGCCAGCAGCGACAGACCCTACGAGCAGTACTTC.

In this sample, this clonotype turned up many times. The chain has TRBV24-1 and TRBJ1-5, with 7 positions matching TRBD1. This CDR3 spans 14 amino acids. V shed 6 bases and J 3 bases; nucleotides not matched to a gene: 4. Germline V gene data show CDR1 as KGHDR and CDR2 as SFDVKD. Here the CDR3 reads CATSRDSHNQPQHF. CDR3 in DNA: TGTGCCACCAGTCGGGACAGCCACAATCAGCCCCAGCATTTT.

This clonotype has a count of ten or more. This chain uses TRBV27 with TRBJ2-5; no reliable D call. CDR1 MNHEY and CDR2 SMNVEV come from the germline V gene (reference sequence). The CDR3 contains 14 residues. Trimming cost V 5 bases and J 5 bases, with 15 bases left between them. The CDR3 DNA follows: TGTGCCAGCAGTCCGGAATTCGCTGTGGAGACCCAGTACTTC. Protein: CASSPEFAVETQYF.

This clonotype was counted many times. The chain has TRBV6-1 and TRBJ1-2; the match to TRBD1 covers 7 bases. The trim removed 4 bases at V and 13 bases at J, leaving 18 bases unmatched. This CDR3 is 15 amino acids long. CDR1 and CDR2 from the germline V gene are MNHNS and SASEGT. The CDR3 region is CASSVSGTVASSGTF. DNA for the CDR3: TGTGCCAGCAGTGTTAGCGGGACAGTCGCCTCCTCGGGCACCTTC.

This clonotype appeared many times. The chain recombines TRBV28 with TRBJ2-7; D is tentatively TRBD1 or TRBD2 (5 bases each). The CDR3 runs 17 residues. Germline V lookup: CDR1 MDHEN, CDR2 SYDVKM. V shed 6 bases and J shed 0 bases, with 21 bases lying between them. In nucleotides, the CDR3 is TGTGCCAGCAGGCAAACCTGGGGGATCCAGATCTCCTACGAGCAGTACTTC. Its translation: CASRQTWGIQISYEQYF.

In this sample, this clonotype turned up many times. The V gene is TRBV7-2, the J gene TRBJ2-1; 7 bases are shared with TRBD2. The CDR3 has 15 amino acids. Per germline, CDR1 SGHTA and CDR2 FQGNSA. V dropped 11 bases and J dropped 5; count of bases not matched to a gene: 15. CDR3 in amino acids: CASQGGGRRNNEQFF. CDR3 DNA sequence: TGTGCCTCCCAGGGCGGGGGACGCAGAAACAATGAGCAGTTCTTC.

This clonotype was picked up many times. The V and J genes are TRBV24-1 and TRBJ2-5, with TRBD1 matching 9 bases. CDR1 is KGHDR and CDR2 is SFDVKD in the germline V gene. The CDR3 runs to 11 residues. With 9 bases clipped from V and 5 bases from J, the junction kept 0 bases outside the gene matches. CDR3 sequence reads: CATGQGETQYF. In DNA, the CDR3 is TGTGCCACCGGACAGGGGGAGACCCAGTACTTC.

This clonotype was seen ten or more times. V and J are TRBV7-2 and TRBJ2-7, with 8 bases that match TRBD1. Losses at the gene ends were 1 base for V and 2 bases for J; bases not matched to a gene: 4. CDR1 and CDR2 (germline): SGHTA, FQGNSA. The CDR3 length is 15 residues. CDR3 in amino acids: CASSLGRGQTYEQYF. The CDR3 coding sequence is TGTGCCAGCAGCTTAGGCAGGGGGCAGACCTACGAGCAGTACTTC.

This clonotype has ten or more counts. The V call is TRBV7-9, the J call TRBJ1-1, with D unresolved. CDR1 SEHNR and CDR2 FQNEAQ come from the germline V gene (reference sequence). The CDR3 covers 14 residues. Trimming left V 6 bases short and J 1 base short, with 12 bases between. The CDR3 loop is CASSPNPGNTEAFF. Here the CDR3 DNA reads TGTGCCAGCAGTCCCAATCCAGGGAACACTGAAGCTTTCTTT. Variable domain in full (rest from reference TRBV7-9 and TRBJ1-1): DTGVSQNPRHKITKRGQNVTFRCDPISEHNRLYWYRQTLGQGPEFLTYFQNEAQLEKSRLLSDRFSAERPKGSFSTLEIQRTEQGDSAMYLCASSPNPGNTEAFFGQGTRLTVV.

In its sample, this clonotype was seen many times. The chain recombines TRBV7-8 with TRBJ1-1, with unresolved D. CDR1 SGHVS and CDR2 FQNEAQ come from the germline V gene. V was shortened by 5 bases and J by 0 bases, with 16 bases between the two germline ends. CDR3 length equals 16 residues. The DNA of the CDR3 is TGTGCCAGCAGCCCGAGATCGGGCCGATTGAACACTGAAGCTTTCTTT. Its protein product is CASSPRSGRLNTEAFF.

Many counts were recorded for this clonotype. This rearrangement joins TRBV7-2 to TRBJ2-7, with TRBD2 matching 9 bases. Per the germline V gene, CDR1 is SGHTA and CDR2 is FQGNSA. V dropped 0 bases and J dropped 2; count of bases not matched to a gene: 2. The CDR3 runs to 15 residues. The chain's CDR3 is CASSLARGGPYEQYF. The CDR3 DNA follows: TGTGCCAGCAGCTTAGCGCGGGGGGGACCCTACGAGCAGTACTTC.

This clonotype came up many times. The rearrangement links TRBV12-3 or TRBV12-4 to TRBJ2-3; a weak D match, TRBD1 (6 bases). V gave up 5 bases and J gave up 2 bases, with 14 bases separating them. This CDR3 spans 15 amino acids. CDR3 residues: CASSIDRTYTDTQYF. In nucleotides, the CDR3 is TGTGCCAGCAGTATCGACAGGACCTACACAGATACGCAGTATTTT.

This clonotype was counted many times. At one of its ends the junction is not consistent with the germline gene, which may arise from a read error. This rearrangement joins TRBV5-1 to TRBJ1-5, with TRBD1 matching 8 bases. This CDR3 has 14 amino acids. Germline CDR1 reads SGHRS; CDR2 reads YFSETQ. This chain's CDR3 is CASSPQGAGQPQNF. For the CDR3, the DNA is TGCGCCAGCAGCCCCCAGGGGGCAGGACAGCCCCAGAATTTT.